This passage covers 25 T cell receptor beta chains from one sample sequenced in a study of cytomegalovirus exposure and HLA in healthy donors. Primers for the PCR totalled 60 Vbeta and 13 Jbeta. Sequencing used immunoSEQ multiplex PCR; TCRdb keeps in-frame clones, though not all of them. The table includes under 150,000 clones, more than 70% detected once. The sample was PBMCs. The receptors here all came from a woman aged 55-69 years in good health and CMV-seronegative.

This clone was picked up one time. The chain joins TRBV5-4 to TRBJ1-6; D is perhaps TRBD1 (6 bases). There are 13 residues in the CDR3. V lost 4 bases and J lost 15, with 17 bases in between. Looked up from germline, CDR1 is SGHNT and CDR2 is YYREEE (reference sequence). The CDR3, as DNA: TGTGCCAGCAGCGCCCGACAGGCCCCAGTCCTCCACTTT. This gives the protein CASSARQAPVLHF.

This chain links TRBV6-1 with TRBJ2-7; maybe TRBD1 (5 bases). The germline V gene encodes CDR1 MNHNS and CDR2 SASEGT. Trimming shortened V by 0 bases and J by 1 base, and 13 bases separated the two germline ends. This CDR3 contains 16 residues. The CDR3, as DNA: TGTGCCAGCAGTGAAGCGCCAGGGTTGCGGTCCTACGAGCAGTACTTC. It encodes CASSEAPGLRSYEQYF.

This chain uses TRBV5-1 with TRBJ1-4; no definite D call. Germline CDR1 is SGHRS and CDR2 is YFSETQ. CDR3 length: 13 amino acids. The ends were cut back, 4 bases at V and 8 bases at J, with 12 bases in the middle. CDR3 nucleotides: TGCGCCAGCAGCGGGGAGGGTCGAGAAAAACTGTTTTTT. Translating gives CASSGEGREKLFF. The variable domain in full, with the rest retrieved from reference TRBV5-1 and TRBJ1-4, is KAGVTQTPRYLIKTRGQQVTLSCSPISGHRSVSWYQQTPGQGLQFLFEYFSETQRNKGNFPGRFSGRQFSNSRSEMNVSTLELGDSALYLCASSGEGREKLFFGSGTQLSVL.

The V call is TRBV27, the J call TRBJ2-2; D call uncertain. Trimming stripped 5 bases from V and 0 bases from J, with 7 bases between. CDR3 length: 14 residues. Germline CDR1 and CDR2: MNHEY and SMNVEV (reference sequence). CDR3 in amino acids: CASSPSANTGELFF. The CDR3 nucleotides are TGTGCCAGCAGTCCCTCCGCGAACACCGGGGAGCTGTTTTTT.

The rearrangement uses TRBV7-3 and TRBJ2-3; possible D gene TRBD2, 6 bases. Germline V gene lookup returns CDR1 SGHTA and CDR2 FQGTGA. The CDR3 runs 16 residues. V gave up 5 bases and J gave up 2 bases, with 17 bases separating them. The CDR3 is CASSRQPGDSTDTQYF. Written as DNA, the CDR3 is TGTGCCAGCAGCCGACAGCCCGGGGACTCCACAGATACGCAGTATTTT.

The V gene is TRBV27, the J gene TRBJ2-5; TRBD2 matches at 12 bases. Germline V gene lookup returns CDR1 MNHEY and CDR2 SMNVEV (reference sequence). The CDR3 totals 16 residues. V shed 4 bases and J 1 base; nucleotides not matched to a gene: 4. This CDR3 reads CASSWGLAGIQETQYF. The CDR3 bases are TGTGCCAGCAGTTGGGGACTAGCGGGTATCCAAGAGACCCAGTACTTC.

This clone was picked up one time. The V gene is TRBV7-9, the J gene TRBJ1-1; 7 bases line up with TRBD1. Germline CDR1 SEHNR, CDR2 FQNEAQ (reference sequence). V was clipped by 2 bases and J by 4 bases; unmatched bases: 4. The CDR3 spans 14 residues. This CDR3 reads CASSLTDRATEAFF. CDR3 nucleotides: TGTGCCAGCAGCTTAACCGACAGGGCCACTGAAGCTTTCTTT. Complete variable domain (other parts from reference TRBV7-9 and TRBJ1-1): DTGVSQNPRHKITKRGQNVTFRCDPISEHNRLYWYRQTLGQGPEFLTYFQNEAQLEKSRLLSDRFSAERPKGSFSTLEIQRTEQGDSAMYLCASSLTDRATEAFFGQGTRLTVV.

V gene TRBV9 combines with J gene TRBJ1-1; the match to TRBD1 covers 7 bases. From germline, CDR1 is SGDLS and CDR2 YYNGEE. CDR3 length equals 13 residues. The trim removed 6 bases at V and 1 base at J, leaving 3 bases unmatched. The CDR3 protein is CASTSGGNTEAFF. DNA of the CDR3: TGTGCCAGCACATCAGGGGGGAACACTGAAGCTTTCTTT.

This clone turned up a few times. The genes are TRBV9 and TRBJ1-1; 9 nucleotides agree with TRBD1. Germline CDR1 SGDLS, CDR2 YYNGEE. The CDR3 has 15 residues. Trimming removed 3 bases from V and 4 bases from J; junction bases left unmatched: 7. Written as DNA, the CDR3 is TGTGCCAGCAGCGAAACAGGGGGCCGGGTCACTGAAGCTTTCTTT. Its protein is CASSETGGRVTEAFF.

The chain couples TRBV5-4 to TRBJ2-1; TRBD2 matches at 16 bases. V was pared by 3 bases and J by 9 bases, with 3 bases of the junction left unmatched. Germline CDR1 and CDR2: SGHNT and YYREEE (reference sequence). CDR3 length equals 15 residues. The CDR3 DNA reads TGTGCCAGCAGCTCCGGGACTAGCGGGAGGGGTGAGCAGTTCTTC. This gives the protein CASSSGTSGRGEQFF.

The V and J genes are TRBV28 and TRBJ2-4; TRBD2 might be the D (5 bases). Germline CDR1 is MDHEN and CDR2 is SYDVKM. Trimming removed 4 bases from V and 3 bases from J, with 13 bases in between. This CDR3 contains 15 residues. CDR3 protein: CASSSSGGGKNIQYF. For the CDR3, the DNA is TGTGCCAGCAGTTCGTCCGGAGGAGGCAAAAACATTCAGTACTTC.

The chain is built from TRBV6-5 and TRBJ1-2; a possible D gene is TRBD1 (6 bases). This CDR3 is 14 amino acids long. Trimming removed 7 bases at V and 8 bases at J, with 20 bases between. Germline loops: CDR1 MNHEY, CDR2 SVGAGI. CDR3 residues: CASTNGGRLGGYTF. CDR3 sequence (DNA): TGTGCCAGCACCAACGGGGGGCGCCTGGGAGGCTACACCTTC.

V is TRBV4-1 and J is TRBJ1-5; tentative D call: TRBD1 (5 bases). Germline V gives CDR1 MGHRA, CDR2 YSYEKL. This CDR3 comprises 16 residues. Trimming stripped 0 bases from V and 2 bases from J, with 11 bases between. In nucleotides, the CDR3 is TGCGCCAGCAGCCAAGATGCAGGGCGGCGCAATCAGCCCCAGCATTTT. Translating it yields CASSQDAGRRNQPQHF.

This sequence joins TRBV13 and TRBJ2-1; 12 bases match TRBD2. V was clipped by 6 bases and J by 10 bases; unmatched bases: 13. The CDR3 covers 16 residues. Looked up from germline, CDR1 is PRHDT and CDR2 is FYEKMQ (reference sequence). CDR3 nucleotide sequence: TGTGCCAGCAGTCGGGATCTAGCGGGGGGGCCATGGGAGCAGTTCTTC. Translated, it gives CASSRDLAGGPWEQFF.

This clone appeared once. This chain's CDR3 is CASSPRRAGGYEQYF. As DNA, the CDR3 is TGTGCCAGCAGCCCCCGGAGAGCGGGAGGGTACGAGCAGTACTTC. The chain combines TRBV11-2 with TRBJ2-7; 10 nucleotides agree with TRBD2. Germline CDR1 is SGHAT and CDR2 is FQNNGV. Losses at the gene ends were 5 bases for V and 4 bases for J; bases not matched to a gene: 8. The CDR3 totals 15 residues.

The CDR3 nucleotides read TGTGCCAGCAGCTTAATAGCGAGGGCCCGCCCAAACGAGCAGTACTTC. The encoded protein is CASSLIARARPNEQYF. This rearrangement joins TRBV5-8 to TRBJ2-7, with a possible D match to TRBD2 (5 bases). The V and J ends lost 2 bases and 5 bases respectively, with 20 bases between them. This CDR3 has 16 residues. CDR1 SGHTS and CDR2 YDEGEE come from the germline V gene.

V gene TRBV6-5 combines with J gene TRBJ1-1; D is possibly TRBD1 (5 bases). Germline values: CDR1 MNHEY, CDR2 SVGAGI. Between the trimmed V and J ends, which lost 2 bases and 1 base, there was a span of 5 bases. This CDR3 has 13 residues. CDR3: CASSYGQNTEAFF. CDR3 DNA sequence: TGTGCCAGCAGTTACGGACAGAACACTGAAGCTTTCTTT.

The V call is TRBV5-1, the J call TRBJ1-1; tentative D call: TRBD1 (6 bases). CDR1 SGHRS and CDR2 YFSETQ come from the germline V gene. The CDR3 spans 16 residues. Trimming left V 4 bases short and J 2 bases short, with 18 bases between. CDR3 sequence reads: CASSIRPSGVNTEAFF. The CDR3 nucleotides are TGCGCCAGCAGCATAAGACCCTCAGGGGTCAACACTGAAGCTTTCTTT.

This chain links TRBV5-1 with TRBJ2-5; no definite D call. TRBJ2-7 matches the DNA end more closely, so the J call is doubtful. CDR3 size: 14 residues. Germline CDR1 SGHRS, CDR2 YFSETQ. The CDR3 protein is CASSLVVGHYEQYF. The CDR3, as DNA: TGCGCCAGCAGCTTGGTCGTCGGCCACTACGAGCAGTACTTC.

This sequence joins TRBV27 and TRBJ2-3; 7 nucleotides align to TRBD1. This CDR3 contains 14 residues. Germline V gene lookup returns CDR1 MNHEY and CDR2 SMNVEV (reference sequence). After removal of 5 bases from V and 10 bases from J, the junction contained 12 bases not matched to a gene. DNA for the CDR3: TGTGCCAGCAGTGGAACTAACAGGGGATCGTCGCAGTATTTT. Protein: CASSGTNRGSSQYF.

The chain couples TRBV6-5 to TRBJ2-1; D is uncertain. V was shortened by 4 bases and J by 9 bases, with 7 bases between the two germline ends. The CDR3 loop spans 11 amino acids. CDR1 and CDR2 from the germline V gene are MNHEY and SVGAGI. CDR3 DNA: TGTGCCAGCAGTTCCGTCAGTGAGCAGTTCTTC. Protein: CASSSVSEQFF.

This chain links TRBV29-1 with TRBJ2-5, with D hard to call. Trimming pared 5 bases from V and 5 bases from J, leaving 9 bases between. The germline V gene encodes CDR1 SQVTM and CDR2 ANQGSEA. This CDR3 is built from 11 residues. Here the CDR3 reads CSVQFVETQYF. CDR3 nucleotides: TGCAGCGTTCAATTTGTTGAGACCCAGTACTTC.

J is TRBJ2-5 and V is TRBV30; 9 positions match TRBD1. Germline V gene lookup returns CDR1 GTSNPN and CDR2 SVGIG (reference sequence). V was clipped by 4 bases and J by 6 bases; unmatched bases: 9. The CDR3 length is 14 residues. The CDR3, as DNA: TGTGCCTGGAAATTAACAGGGGGCTTTAAGACCCAGTACTTC. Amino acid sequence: CAWKLTGGFKTQYF.

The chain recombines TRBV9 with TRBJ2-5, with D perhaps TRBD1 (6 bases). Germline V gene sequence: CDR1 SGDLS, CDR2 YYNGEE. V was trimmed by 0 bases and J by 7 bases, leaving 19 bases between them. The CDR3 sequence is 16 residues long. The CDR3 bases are TGTGCCAGCAGCGTAGGGGTGGGGGCCGCTGGGGGGACCCAGTACTTC. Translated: CASSVGVGAAGGTQYF.

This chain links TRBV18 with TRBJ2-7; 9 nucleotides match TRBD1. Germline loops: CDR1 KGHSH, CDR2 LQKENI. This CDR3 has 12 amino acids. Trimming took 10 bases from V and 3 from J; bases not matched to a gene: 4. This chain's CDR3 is CATSGQGYEQYF. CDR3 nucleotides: TGTGCCACCTCGGGACAGGGCTACGAGCAGTACTTC. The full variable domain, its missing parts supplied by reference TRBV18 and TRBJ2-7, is NAGVMQNPRHLVRRRGQEARLRCSPMKGHSHVYWYRQLPEEGLKFMVYLQKENIIDESGMPKERFSAEFPKEGPSILRIQQVVRGDSAAYFCATSGQGYEQYFGPGTRLTVT.